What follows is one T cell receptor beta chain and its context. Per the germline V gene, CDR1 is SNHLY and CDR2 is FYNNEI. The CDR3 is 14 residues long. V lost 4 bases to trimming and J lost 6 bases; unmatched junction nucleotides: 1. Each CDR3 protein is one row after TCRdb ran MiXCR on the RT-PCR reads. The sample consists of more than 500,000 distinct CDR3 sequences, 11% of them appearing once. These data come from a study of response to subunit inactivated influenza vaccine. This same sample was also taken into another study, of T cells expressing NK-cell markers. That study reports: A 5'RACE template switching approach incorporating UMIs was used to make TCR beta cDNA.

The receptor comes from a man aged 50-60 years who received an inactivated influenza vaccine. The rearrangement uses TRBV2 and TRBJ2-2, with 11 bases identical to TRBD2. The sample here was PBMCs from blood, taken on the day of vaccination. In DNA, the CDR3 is TGTGCCAGCAGTGGGGGACTAGCGGCCGGGGAGCTGTTTTTT. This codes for CASSGGLAAGELFF.